At least ten counts were recorded for the clone carrying this T cell receptor beta chain. Its target is unknown. Tagging with unique molecular identifiers was applied to individual cDNA molecules. TCRdb independently ran MiXCR on the 5' RACE reads; one entry per CDR3 protein. The sample consists of 25,000 to 30,000 distinct CDR3 sequences, approximately 5.4% of them appearing once. The V gene's germline CDR1 is SGHTA and CDR2 FQGNSA. The CDR3 contains 14 residues. With 2 bases removed from V and 6 bases from J, the gap between germline ends came to 11 bases. The sample is drawn from a study of early T cells in non-severe SARS-CoV-2 infection. Study-level background: Unsorted whole-blood RNA was sequenced in bulk, leaving chains unpaired.

Study outcomes and limitations: Reliance on VDJdb matching favored anti-spike CD8 responses; private and CD4 specificities were missed.

The V gene is TRBV7-2, the J gene TRBJ1-5; D is possibly TRBD1 (5 bases). Sequencing was carried out using whole blood. The sequence derives from an adult who was a healthcare worker with PCR-confirmed SARS-CoV-2 infection or an uninfected control (not recorded which). In nucleotides, the CDR3 is TGTGCCAGCAGCTTACAGGGTGGCGGTCAGCCCCAGCATTTT. Protein product: CASSLQGGGQPQHF. The entire variable domain, with the rest obtained from reference TRBV7-2 and TRBJ1-5, is as follows: GAGVSQSPSNKVTEKGKDVELRCDPISGHTALYWYRQSLGQGLEFLIYFQGNSAPDKSGLPSDRFSAERTGGSVSTLTIQRTQQEDSAVYLCASSLQGGGQPQHFGDGTRLSIL.